The clone carrying this T cell receptor (beta chain) was observed a handful of times. Its antigen is still unknown. This record belongs to a study of response to subunit inactivated influenza vaccine. Study-level findings and limits: T cells newly recruited by each seasonal influenza vaccination are few, the authors suggested.

TCRdb processed the RT-PCR reads anew with MiXCR; each CDR3 protein has one entry. This table holds about 780,000 distinct CDR3 sequences, less than 20% found once. The V gene's germline CDR1 is SGHRS and CDR2 YFSETQ. The V end was cut by 4 bases, the J end by 7 bases, with 14 bases between. This CDR3 comprises 13 residues. The receptor's source is a man aged 50 to 60 who received an inactivated influenza vaccine. Source: PBMCs from blood, taken approximately 5 days after vaccination. The V call is TRBV5-1, the J call TRBJ1-1; D is ambiguous. This CDR3 reads CASSLENSVEAFF. The DNA of the CDR3 is TGCGCCAGCAGCCTGGAGAACAGTGTTGAAGCTTTCTTT.